The clone carrying this T cell receptor beta chain came up many times. Its antigen is still unknown. Unique molecular identifiers were included in an RNA-based 3' RACE TCR library. TCRdb fed the 3' RACE reads into MiXCR, producing one record per CDR3 protein. The table records about 83,000 distinct CDR3 sequences, 6.9% of them present only once. Trimming at V came to 6 bases and at J to 2 bases, leaving 10 bases not matched to a gene. Germline loops: CDR1 MDHEN, CDR2 SYDVKM. The CDR3 loop spans 15 amino acids. The data originate from a study of HIV-infected children after antiretroviral therapy interruption. Across the whole study: Median age was approximately 9.4 years (interruption) and approximately 8 years (continuous).

Treatment reported: PENTA 11 planned treatment interruption arm or continuous ART arm. Points from the study as a whole: After treatment interruption started, naive CD4+ CDR3 overlap across time points dropped. The CD45RA+ naive sort may contain some EMRA or stem memory cells.

Here the sequenced sample was CD45RA+ CD4+ T cells from PBMCs, pooled from several time points, taken from a donor given antiretroviral therapy, either interrupted or continuous. Subset given: naive CD4+ CD45RA+ CD45RO- T cells. This sequence was found in a pool of human donors with HIV. The chain is built from TRBV28 and TRBJ2-7; TRBD1 matches 7 bases. CDR3 sequence reads: CASSLPGQSPYEQYF. Written as DNA, the CDR3 is TGTGCCAGCAGCTTACCGGGACAGTCGCCCTACGAGCAGTACTTC.